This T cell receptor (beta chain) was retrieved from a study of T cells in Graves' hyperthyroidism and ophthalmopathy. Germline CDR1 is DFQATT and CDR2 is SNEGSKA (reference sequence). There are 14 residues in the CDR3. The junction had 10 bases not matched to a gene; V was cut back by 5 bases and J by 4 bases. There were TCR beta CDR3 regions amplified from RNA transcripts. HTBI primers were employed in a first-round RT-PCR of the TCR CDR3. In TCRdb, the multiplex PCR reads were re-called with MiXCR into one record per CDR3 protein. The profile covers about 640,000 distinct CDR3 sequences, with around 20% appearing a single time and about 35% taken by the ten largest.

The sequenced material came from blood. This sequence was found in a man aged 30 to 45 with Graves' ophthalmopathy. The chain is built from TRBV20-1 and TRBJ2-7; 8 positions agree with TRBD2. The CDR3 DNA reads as TGCAGTGCTGCCCCGGGACTAGACGCTTACGAGCAGTACTTC. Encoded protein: CSAAPGLDAYEQYF.